This T cell receptor (beta chain) was recovered during a study of CD4+ T cells in melanoma. Study-level results: A reported correlation linked neoantigen-specific CD4+ T cells to CD8+, macrophage and B cell function. Reportedly, melanoma neoantigen-specific CD4+ T cells showed varied differentiation states.

The data were produced by immunoSEQ multiplex PCR, yet TCRdb's version contains in-frame clones alone and is incomplete. This table holds more than 110,000 clones, about 93% found once. Germline V gives CDR1 SNHLY, CDR2 FYNNEI. This CDR3 has 14 amino acids. Trimming pared 4 bases from V and 6 bases from J, leaving 16 bases between. Points on this clone: Its antigen remains unknown.

The TCR was taken from a human donor with melanoma. The chain carries TRBV2 and TRBJ2-7; the D is unclear. CDR3 DNA: TGTGCCAGCAGTGTACTGGCCGTGGCCCCCGAGCAGTACTTC. Protein sequence: CASSVLAVAPEQYF.